This entry describes one TCR beta chain. Its antigen is unknown. No much larger clone exists at a distance of one base, and base qualities are not known. Each collaborating institution followed its own protocols to collect whole blood in K2EDTA tubes. Collaborator samples were shipped for TCRbeta analysis as frozen whole blood, isolated PBMCs, or DNA extracted from either sample type. TCRbeta CDR3 regions were amplified from genomic DNA using the immunoSEQ Assay, a bias-controlled multiplex PCR. As for the authors' bioinformatics: The number of nucleated cells in each sample was estimated from the amplification of reference gene primers within the assay. Sequence reads were collapsed and filtered to measure the absolute abundance of every unique TCRbeta CDR3 rearrangement. For each sample, productive Simpson clonality was calculated by taking the square root of Simpson's diversity index across productive rearrangements. TCRdb holds this immuneACCESS table with in-frame rearrangements only. Some clones are missing; in checked studies, unresolved V genes explain under half, and the rest has no known cause. V and J calls and clone size are given by that table; D and trimming were obtained from the DNA. The sample table records 110,000 to 150,000 clones; about 79% of these occur just once. The top ten clonotypes cover 3% of the sample.

This sample was included in a study of blood T cell repertoires in COVID-19 (dated by TCRdb to the early 2020s). Concerning the study at large: Samples from collaborators originated in the United States, Italy and Spain and spanned both the acute and convalescent phases of COVID-19. A freely available public database, intended as a resource for researchers studying the immune response to SARS-CoV-2, is where the repertoires were released. Nearly every sample came with metadata listing a de-identified subject ID, COVID-19 status, age in years and sex. The prospective study material was composed of cDNA or gDNA derived from T cells, B-cell-depleted T cells, or PBMCs. HLA class I and class II types, where available, came from metadata supplied by the sample provider rather than from assay-based typing. Samples were obtained from the ongoing ImmuneRACE study (first 160 participants) and from 1,200 or so subjects provided by 6 global collaborators. Deeply sampled blood TCRbeta repertoires from subjects exposed to, actively infected with, or recovered from COVID-19 were included in the dataset.

General conclusions and limits of the study: Clinical and demographic metadata were provided uncurated, with the amount varying by source and participant.

The germline V gene (reference sequence) sets CDR1 to LGHDT and CDR2 to YNNKEL. V loses 0 bases, J loses 9 bases, and the germline ends lie 17 bases apart. The CDR3 spans 15 residues, from the cysteine through the phenylalanine. CDR3 DNA is the only sequence kept; it has 45 bases, read in frame from the first base. This clonotype was sampled from a woman older than 75 with acute or convalescent COVID-19. Sequencing was performed on peripheral blood. This chain is built from TRBV3-1 (or the pseudogene TRBV3-2) and TRBJ1-1; a tentative D call is TRBD1 (6 bases match). The DNA reads as follows: TGTGCCAGCAGCCAAGAAAGGACAGACTGGATAAAAGCTTTCTTT. This codes for CASSQERTDWIKAFF.